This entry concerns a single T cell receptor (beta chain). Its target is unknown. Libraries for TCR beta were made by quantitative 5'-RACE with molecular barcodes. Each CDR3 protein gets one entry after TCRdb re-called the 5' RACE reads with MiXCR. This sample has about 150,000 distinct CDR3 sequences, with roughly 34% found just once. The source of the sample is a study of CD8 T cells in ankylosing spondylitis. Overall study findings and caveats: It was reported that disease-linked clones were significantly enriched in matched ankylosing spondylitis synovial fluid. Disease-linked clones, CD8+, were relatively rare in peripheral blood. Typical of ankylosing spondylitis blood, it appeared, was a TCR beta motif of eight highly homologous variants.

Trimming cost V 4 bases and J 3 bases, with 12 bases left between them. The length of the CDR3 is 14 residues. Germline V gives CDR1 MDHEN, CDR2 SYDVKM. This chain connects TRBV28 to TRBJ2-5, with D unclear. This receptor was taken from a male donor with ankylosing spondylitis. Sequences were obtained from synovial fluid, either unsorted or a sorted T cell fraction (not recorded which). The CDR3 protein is CASSSRAIKETQYF. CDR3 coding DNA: TGTGCCAGCAGTTCTAGGGCCATTAAAGAGACCCAGTACTTC.